This T cell receptor (beta chain) came from a study of blood T cell repertoires in COVID-19. V was cut by 1 base and J by 5 bases, with 12 bases left in between. The germline V gene has CDR1 MDHEN and CDR2 SYDVKM. The CDR3 totals 15 residues. How the authors handled the data: Nucleated cell counts were estimated from reference gene primer amplification. The assay was immunoSEQ multiplex PCR, and TCRdb's table has in-frame clones only and misses some. V and J calls and clone size are copied from that table; D and trimming were computed from the DNA. The sample has more than 200,000 clones; around 87% are singletons.

The sequenced sample was PBMCs or T cells enriched from blood (not recorded which). This TCR derives from a man aged 25-40 years in a cohort exposed to, infected with or recovered from COVID-19 (not recorded which). The rearrangement uses TRBV28 and TRBJ1-5; D may be TRBD1 (5 bases). In DNA form, the CDR3 reads TGTGCCAGCAGTTTATACAGGAGTATCGATCAGCCCCAGCATTTT. Its translation is CASSLYRSIDQPQHF.